These 11 T cell receptor beta chains share one sample of origin, sequenced in a study of radiotherapy plus CTLA-4 blockade in lung cancer. Sequencing used immunoSEQ multiplex PCR; TCRdb keeps in-frame clones, though not all of them. The data show fewer than 55,000 clones, approximately 71% seen once. The material sequenced was peripheral blood, taken from a patient treated with radiotherapy plus ipilimumab. The source of these receptors is a human donor with non-small cell lung cancer whose response to radiotherapy plus ipilimumab could not be evaluated.

This clone was seen a few times. V is TRBV6-5 and J is TRBJ1-3; unclear D gene. This CDR3 contains 12 residues. Looked up from germline, CDR1 is MNHEY and CDR2 is SVGAGI. Deletions cut 5 bases from V and 8 bases from J, with 10 bases between. CDR3 coding DNA: TGTGCCAGCAGTCGCGCCGGGGACACCATATATTTT. Translating it yields CASSRAGDTIYF.

The J gene is TRBJ2-7, the V gene TRBV7-8, with D possibly matching TRBD2 (6 bases). V was trimmed by 3 bases and J by 0 bases, leaving 12 bases between them. Germline assignment: CDR1 SGHVS and CDR2 FQNEAQ. The CDR3 length is 15 residues. The DNA for the CDR3 is TGTGCCAGCAGCTTGACTAGTCGGAGCTCCTACGAGCAGTACTTC. Translated: CASSLTSRSSYEQYF. The whole variable domain, filled in from reference TRBV7-8 and TRBJ2-7, reads GAGVSQSPRYKVAKRGQDVALRCDPISGHVSLFWYQQALGQGPEFLTYFQNEAQLDKSGLPSDRFFAERPEGSVSTLKIQRTQQEDSAVYLCASSLTSRSSYEQYFGPGTRLTVT.

The chain is built from TRBV28 and TRBJ2-5, with TRBD1 identical over 7 bases. Trimming cost V 3 bases and J 3 bases; bases outside gene matches: 7. Germline CDR1 reads MDHEN; CDR2 reads SYDVKM. This CDR3 comprises 15 residues. CDR3 in DNA: TGTGCCAGCAGTTTCAGCAGGGGGTGGGAAGAGACCCAGTACTTC. Translated, it gives CASSFSRGWEETQYF.

V usage is TRBV7-3 and J usage is TRBJ1-2; tentative D call: TRBD1 (6 bases). Germline CDR1 is SGHTA and CDR2 is FQGTGA. Trimming stripped 1 base from V and 1 base from J, with 10 bases between. This CDR3 has 15 amino acids. The CDR3 spells CASSLMGQLNYGYTF. Written as DNA, the CDR3 is TGTGCCAGCAGCTTAATGGGACAACTTAACTATGGCTACACCTTC.

The V call is TRBV9, the J call TRBJ2-2; 10 positions match TRBD2. The V gene end was trimmed by 0 bases and the J gene end by 3 bases; junction bases not matched to a gene: 5. Per the germline V gene, CDR1 is SGDLS and CDR2 is YYNGEE. The CDR3 totals 17 residues. Written as DNA, the CDR3 is TGTGCCAGCAGCGTAGACCCCCTAGCGGGGGACACCGGGGAGCTGTTTTTT. Amino acid sequence: CASSVDPLAGDTGELFF. Looking up the rest from reference TRBV9 and TRBJ2-2 gives the full variable domain: DSGVTQTPKHLITATGQRVTLRCSPRSGDLSVYWYQQSLDQGLQFLIQYYNGEERAKGNILERFSAQQFPDLHSELNLSSLELGDSALYFCASSVDPLAGDTGELFFGEGSRLTVL.

The chain joins TRBV18 to TRBJ1-1; D possibly corresponds to TRBD1 (6 bases). The CDR3 is made up of 13 amino acids. V was trimmed by 4 bases and J by 1 base, leaving 7 bases between them. The germline gives CDR1 KGHSH, CDR2 LQKENI. The CDR3, as DNA: TGTGCCAGCTCACTACAGGGGAACACTGAAGCTTTCTTT. It is translated as CASSLQGNTEAFF.

This clone is medium-sized (0.01 to 0.1%) by share. V is TRBV7-3 and J is TRBJ2-3; 14 bases align to TRBD2. The CDR3 sequence is 15 residues long. V lost 5 bases and J lost 5; bases outside the gene matches: 3. CDR1 and CDR2 from the germline V gene are SGHTA and FQGTGA. CDR3 coding DNA: TGTGCCAGCAGCCCCGGGACTAGCGGGGGAGATACGCAGTATTTT. It codes for CASSPGTSGGDTQYF.

This rearrangement joins TRBV4-2 to TRBJ2-1; TRBD2 might be the D (5 bases). The CDR3 is made up of 15 amino acids. V lost 2 bases and J lost 9, with 17 bases in between. Germline CDR1 and CDR2: LGHNA and YNFKEQ. In DNA, the CDR3 is TGTGCCAGCAGCCAAAGGAGCGTAGAGGGATTTGAGCAGTTCTTC. Its translation: CASSQRSVEGFEQFF.

This chain uses TRBV7-2 with TRBJ2-1; 8 nucleotides agree with TRBD2. This CDR3 is 17 amino acids long. V lost 3 bases, J lost 0 bases, and 7 bases stayed unmatched. The germline V gene has CDR1 SGHTA and CDR2 FQGNSA. The CDR3 DNA follows: TGTGCCAGCAGCTTCCCAGCGGGGGAACCCTCCTACAATGAGCAGTTCTTC. This encodes CASSFPAGEPSYNEQFF. Full variable domain (remainder filled in from reference TRBV7-2 and TRBJ2-1): GAGVSQSPSNKVTEKGKDVELRCDPISGHTALYWYRQSLGQGLEFLIYFQGNSAPDKSGLPSDRFSAERTGGSVSTLTIQRTQQEDSAVYLCASSFPAGEPSYNEQFFGPGTRLTVL.

This rearrangement joins TRBV6-4 to TRBJ2-7; TRBD1 might be the D (6 bases). Trimming removed 9 bases at V and 2 bases at J, with 17 bases between. Per germline, CDR1 MRHNA and CDR2 SNTAGT. The CDR3 spans 14 residues. The CDR3 sequence: CASKDRRLAYEQYF. The DNA of the CDR3 is TGTGCCAGTAAGGACAGAAGATTAGCCTACGAGCAGTACTTC.

The chain has TRBV7-3 and TRBJ2-3; TRBD2 is a possible D gene (8 bases). This CDR3 has 15 residues. Trimming took 5 bases from V and 6 from J, leaving 18 bases between them. The germline V gene encodes CDR1 SGHTA and CDR2 FQGTGA. Here the CDR3 DNA reads TGTGCCAGCAGCCTGACAGGGACTAGTGACGATACGCAGTATTTT. Its protein product is CASSLTGTSDDTQYF.